A selection of T cell receptor beta chains follows, all from one sample in a study of spatial heterogeneity in lung cancer. Using its own MiXCR run on the 5' RACE reads, TCRdb lists one record per CDR3 protein. The sample lists about 94,000 distinct CDR3 sequences, just under 20% occurring once. The sample in question was PBMCs, obtained at follow-up. These receptors were obtained from a male donor with early-stage non-small cell lung cancer. CDR3s include the opening cysteine and the closing phenylalanine or tryptophan. A D gene is named only where the DNA matches it firmly. Clone size is stated in some rows and not others, as once, few, many or a class when expanded.

clone size	J gene	V gene	D gene	CDR3 DNA	CDR3 protein
.	TRBJ2-3	TRBV20-1	TRBD2	TGCAGTGCTAGTAAACTAGCGATCCGCACAGATACGCAGTATTTT	CSASKLAIRTDTQYF
.	TRBJ2-5	TRBV7-2	.	TGTGCCAGCAGCTTATTGCCGACAGCCCTACCAGAGACCCAGTACTTC	CASSLLPTALPETQYF
few	TRBJ2-7	TRBV6-1	.	TGTGCCAGCAGACGACAGGCATACTCCGCGGAGCAGTACTTC	CASRRQAYSAEQYF
.	TRBJ2-5	TRBV9	TRBD2	TGTGCCAGCAGCGTTCTGACTAGCGGGACCGAGACCCAGTACTTC	CASSVLTSGTETQYF
.	TRBJ1-6	TRBV19	.	TGTGCCAGTAGTACACTGACAGATTCACCCCTCCACTTT	CASSTLTDSPLHF
.	TRBJ1-2	TRBV7-2	.	TGTGCCAGCAGCTCCCTAGTGGGCAGGACCGCCGGCTACACCTTC	CASSSLVGRTAGYTF
many	TRBJ1-1	TRBV29-1	.	TGCAGCGTTGAAGTAGAAGGCAAGACTGAAGCTTTCTTT	CSVEVEGKTEAFF
.	TRBJ2-2	TRBV7-2	.	TGTGCCAGCAGCCAAGCGCGAGACACCGGGGAGCTGTTTTTT	CASSQARDTGELFF
many	TRBJ1-5	TRBV12-3/TRBV12-4	TRBD1	TGTGCCAGCAGCCCCACAGGGGGCCGCAATCAGCCCCAGCATTTT	CASSPTGGRNQPQHF
.	TRBJ1-1	TRBV13	.	TGTGCCAGCAGCTGGTCCGGGATTTCTTTCTTT	CASSWSGISFF
.	TRBJ2-5	TRBV29-1	TRBD1	TGCAGCATTGGACAGGGGTCAGAGACCCAGTACTTC	CSIGQGSETQYF
.	TRBJ1-5	TRBV24-1	.	TGTGCCACCAGTGATCCTGGCATTAGCAATCAGCCCCAGCATTTT	CATSDPGISNQPQHF
many	TRBJ1-2	TRBV7-2	TRBD1	TGTGCCAGCAGCCCCGGGACAGGGGGCGCGGACTATGGCTACACCTTC	CASSPGTGGADYGYTF
many	TRBJ2-5	TRBV18	.	TGTGCCAGCTCATTCACGGGATCCCAAGAGACCCAGTACTTC	CASSFTGSQETQYF
.	TRBJ2-5	TRBV2	.	TGTGCCAGCAGTGGCACCTTCGAAGAGACCCAGTACTTC	CASSGTFEETQYF
.	TRBJ2-6	TRBV7-2	.	TGTGCCAGCATCCTAATTAACTCTGGGGCCAACGTCCTGACTTTC	CASILINSGANVLTF
.	TRBJ2-1	TRBV5-1	.	TGCGCCAGCAGCTTGGAATACAAAAACAATGAGCAGTTCTTC	CASSLEYKNNEQFF
.	TRBJ1-4	TRBV7-2	.	TGTGCCAGCAGCTTAGAGGGAGGAGAAAAACTGTTTTTT	CASSLEGGEKLFF
few	TRBJ1-1	TRBV20-1	.	TGCAGTGCGGGGTCTCTTGTAGCTTTCTTT	CSAGSLVAFF
many	TRBJ1-5	TRBV6-1	.	TGTGCCAGCACCTTGGACAGCTTTGAACCCCAGCATTTT	CASTLDSFEPQHF
.	TRBJ2-5	TRBV6-5	.	TGTGCCAGCAGAGTGGTGGCGGGGGCTGCCCAAGAGACCCAGTACTTC	CASRVVAGAAQETQYF
few	TRBJ1-2	TRBV4-2	TRBD1	TGTGCCAGCAGCCAAGATACAGGGGGCAAGAATGGCTACACCTTC	CASSQDTGGKNGYTF
.	TRBJ2-1	TRBV6-1	.	TGTGCCAGCAGTGGAAATCGGGACAATGAGCAGTTCTTC	CASSGNRDNEQFF
.	TRBJ2-5	TRBV5-1	.	TGCGCCAGTACGTACGGCTACCAAGAGACCCAGTACTTC	CASTYGYQETQYF
.	TRBJ1-6	TRBV19	.	TGTGCCAGTAGTATCATAGGGGTGGGTTCACCCCTCCACTTT	CASSIIGVGSPLHF
.	TRBJ2-4	TRBV25-1	TRBD2	TGTGCCAGCAGTGGCGGGACTAGCGGCGCATATACCAAAAACATTCAGTACTTC	CASSGGTSGAYTKNIQYF
.	TRBJ2-2	TRBV9	.	TGTGCCAGCAGCGTACATGGCAGGTCCGCGAACACCGGGGAGCTGTTTTTT	CASSVHGRSANTGELFF
.	TRBJ2-7	TRBV29-1	TRBD1	TGCAGCATTAAAAAGCCAGGACAGGACGACACATACGAGCAGTACTTC	CSIKKPGQDDTYEQYF
.	TRBJ1-4	TRBV9	.	TGTGCCAGCAGCGTAGGGCCAAGGGCTAATGAAAAACTGTTTTTT	CASSVGPRANEKLFF
few	TRBJ1-3	TRBV10-2	.	TGCGCCAGCAGTGATACTGGAAACACCATATATTTT	CASSDTGNTIYF
few	TRBJ2-3	TRBV27	.	TGTGCCAGCAGTGTAGAGCCGGCTAGGACGCAGTATTTT	CASSVEPARTQYF
few	TRBJ2-1	TRBV20-1	TRBD2	TGCAGTGCCCTAGCGGGAGGCTCCTACAATGAGCAGTTCTTC	CSALAGGSYNEQFF
many	TRBJ2-3	TRBV9	.	TGTGCCAGCAGCGTAGAGGTGGGGGAAATCTTCACAGATACGCAGTATTTT	CASSVEVGEIFTDTQYF
few	TRBJ2-1	TRBV4-2	TRBD2	TGTGCCAGCAGCCAAGGAGCGGGGTCCTACAATGAGCAGTTCTTC	CASSQGAGSYNEQFF
.	TRBJ1-2	TRBV7-8	.	TGTGCCAGCAGCCCCGGGGACCGAGGCTACACCTTC	CASSPGDRGYTF
few	TRBJ2-2	TRBV18	TRBD2	TGTGCCAGCTCGGCCGGGACTAGAAGGACCGGGGAGCTGTTTTTT	CASSAGTRRTGELFF
.	TRBJ2-5	TRBV2	.	TGTGCCAGCAGCCAAGAACCCGAAGAGACCCAGTACTTC	CASSQEPEETQYF
.	TRBJ2-7	TRBV5-1	TRBD2	TGCGCCAGCAGCTTGGAAGCGGGGGACGAGCAGTACTTC	CASSLEAGDEQYF
.	TRBJ2-3	TRBV20-1	.	TGCAGTGCTGACGTAAGGGCGACAGATACGCAGTATTTT	CSADVRATDTQYF
.	TRBJ2-3	TRBV7-8	TRBD2	TGTGCCAGCAGCTTAGTAGCGGGGGGCCGCACAGATACGCAGTATTTT	CASSLVAGGRTDTQYF
.	TRBJ2-3	TRBV7-9	.	TGTGCCAGCAGCCCCCCGGGGGACGTAGATACGCAGTATTTT	CASSPPGDVDTQYF
few	TRBJ2-3	TRBV30	TRBD2	TGTGCCTGGGACGGGGGGTTCGGAGATACGCAGTATTTT	CAWDGGFGDTQYF
.	TRBJ2-1	TRBV7-6	TRBD2	TGTGCCAGCAGCTTAATCCTAGCGGGGCACAATGAGCAGTTCTTC	CASSLILAGHNEQFF
many	TRBJ2-5	TRBV2	TRBD2	TGTGCCAGCAGTACGGGACTAGTGATGGAGACCCAGTACTTC	CASSTGLVMETQYF
.	TRBJ1-3	TRBV10-3	.	TGTGCCATCAGTGAGGGACACGCAGGAAACACCATATATTTT	CAISEGHAGNTIYF
few	TRBJ2-1	TRBV7-8	TRBD2	TGTGCCAGCAGCTTAGTGCTAGCGGGGGGCCGAACTTACAATGAGCAGTTCTTC	CASSLVLAGGRTYNEQFF
once	TRBJ2-5	TRBV7-9	.	TGTGCCAGCAGCGGAACAGGGACCCAGTACTTC	CASSGTGTQYF
few	TRBJ2-3	TRBV7-3	TRBD2	TGTGCCAGCAGCCCACGGACTAGCGGGACAACAGATACGCAGTATTTT	CASSPRTSGTTDTQYF
.	TRBJ2-2	TRBV4-2	.	TGTGCCAGCAGCCAACCCCGAAGCCGGAGGGCGACAGGGGAGCTGTTTTTT	CASSQPRSRRATGELFF
.	TRBJ2-2	TRBV11-3	TRBD2	TGTGCCAGCAGCTCCCCGGCGGGGGGGTACACCGGGGAGCTGTTTTTT	CASSSPAGGYTGELFF
few	TRBJ1-6	TRBV12-3/TRBV12-4	.	TGTGCCAGCAGTTTCCGCATCAATTCACCCCTCCACTTT	CASSFRINSPLHF
.	TRBJ2-5	TRBV3-1	TRBD2	TGTGCCAGCAGCCAAGGGCCGGGACTAGGCCAAGAGACCCAGTACTTC	CASSQGPGLGQETQYF
.	TRBJ2-2	TRBV7-9	.	TGTGCCAGCAGCTTAGCGGGACTGCCCGGGGAGCTGTTTTTT	CASSLAGLPGELFF
.	TRBJ1-5	TRBV6-6	.	TGTGCCAGCACCATAGGTCCGGTCCAGCCCCAGCATTTT	CASTIGPVQPQHF
many	TRBJ2-3	TRBV20-1	.	TGCAGTGCCCCGGGAGTGGGCACAGATACGCAGTATTTT	CSAPGVGTDTQYF
few	TRBJ2-7	TRBV4-1	.	TGCGCCAGCAGCCAGCCGGGACGGTATGACCACGAGCAGTACTTC	CASSQPGRYDHEQYF
few	TRBJ2-1	TRBV20-1	TRBD1	TGCAGCGCAGCCTTGGGACAGGGGGCTATTGAGCAGTTCTTC	CSAALGQGAIEQFF
.	TRBJ2-3	TRBV12-3/TRBV12-4	.	TGTGCCAGCAGTTTGGGGTATCACACAGATACGCAGTATTTT	CASSLGYHTDTQYF
few	TRBJ2-5	TRBV20-1	TRBD1	TGCAGTGCTAGAGATCTGGGACAGACGGGAGAGACCCAGTACTTC	CSARDLGQTGETQYF
.	TRBJ2-1	TRBV10-2	.	TGCGCCAGCAGTGAGCCCGGGAATGAGCAGTTCTTC	CASSEPGNEQFF